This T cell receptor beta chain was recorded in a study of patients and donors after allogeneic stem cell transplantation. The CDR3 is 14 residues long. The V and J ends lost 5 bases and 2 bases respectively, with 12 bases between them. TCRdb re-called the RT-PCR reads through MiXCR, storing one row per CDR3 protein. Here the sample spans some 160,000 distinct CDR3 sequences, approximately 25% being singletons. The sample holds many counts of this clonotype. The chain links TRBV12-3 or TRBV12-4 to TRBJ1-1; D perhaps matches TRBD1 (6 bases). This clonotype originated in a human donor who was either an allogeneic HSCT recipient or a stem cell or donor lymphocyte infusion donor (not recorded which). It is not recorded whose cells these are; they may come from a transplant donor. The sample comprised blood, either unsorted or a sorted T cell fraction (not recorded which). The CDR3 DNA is TGTGCCAGCAGTGCGGACAGCTATAACACTGAAGCTTTCTTT. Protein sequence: CASSADSYNTEAFF.